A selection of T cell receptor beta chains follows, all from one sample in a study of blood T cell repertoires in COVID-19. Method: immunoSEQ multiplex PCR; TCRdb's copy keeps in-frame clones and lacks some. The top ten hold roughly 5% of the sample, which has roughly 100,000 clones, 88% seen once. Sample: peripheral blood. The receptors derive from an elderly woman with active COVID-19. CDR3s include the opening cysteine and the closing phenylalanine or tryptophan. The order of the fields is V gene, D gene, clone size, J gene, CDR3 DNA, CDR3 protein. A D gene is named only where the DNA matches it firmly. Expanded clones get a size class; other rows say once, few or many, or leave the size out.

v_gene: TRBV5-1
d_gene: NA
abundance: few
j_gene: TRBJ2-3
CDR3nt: TGCGCCAGCAGCAGTGGACTGGGCACAGATACGCAGTATTTT
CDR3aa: CASSSGLGTDTQYF

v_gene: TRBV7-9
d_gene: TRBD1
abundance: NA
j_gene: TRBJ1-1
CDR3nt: TGTGCCAGCAGCTTAGTGGGGACAGGGATGGGGAACACTGAAGCTTTCTTT
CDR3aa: CASSLVGTGMGNTEAFF

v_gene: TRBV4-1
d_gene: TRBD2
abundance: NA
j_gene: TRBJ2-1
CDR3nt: TGCGCCAGCAGCCAACTCTGGACTAGCGGGAGGGCCATGGTCAATGAGCAGTTCTTC
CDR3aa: CASSQLWTSGRAMVNEQFF

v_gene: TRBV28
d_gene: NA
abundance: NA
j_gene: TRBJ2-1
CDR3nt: TGTGCCAGCAGTCCATACAATGAGCAGTTCTTC
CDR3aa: CASSPYNEQFF

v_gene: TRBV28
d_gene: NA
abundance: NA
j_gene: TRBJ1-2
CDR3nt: TGTGCCAGCAGTTTAACAGAGTATGGCTACACCTTC
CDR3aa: CASSLTEYGYTF

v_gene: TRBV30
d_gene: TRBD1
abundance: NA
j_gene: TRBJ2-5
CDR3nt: TGTGCCTGGAGTGTATCGTGGTCCGACGGGACAGAAGAAGAGACCCAGTACTTC
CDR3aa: CAWSVSWSDGTEEETQYF

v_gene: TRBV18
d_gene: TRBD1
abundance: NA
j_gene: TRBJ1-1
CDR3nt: TGTGCCAGCTCAGGACGACAGGGGGCAGGGCTGAACACTGAAGCTTTCTTT
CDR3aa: CASSGRQGAGLNTEAFF

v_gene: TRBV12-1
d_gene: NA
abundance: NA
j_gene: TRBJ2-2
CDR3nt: TGTGCCAGCAGCCTATACCCCCATGATAGCGGGAGATACACCGGGGAGCTGTTTTTT
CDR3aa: CASSLYPHDSGRYTGELFF

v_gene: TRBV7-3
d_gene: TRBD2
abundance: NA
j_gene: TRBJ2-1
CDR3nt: TGTGCCAGCAGCTTAACAATAGCGGGAGTACAGGAGCAGTTCTTC
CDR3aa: CASSLTIAGVQEQFF

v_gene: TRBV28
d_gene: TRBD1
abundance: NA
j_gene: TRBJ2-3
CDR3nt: TGTGCCAGCAGACCCCAAGACAGGGGGACCGCAGATACGCAGTATTTT
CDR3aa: CASRPQDRGTADTQYF

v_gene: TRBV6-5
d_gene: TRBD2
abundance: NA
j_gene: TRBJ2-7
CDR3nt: TGTGCCAGCAGAGGACTAGCGGGAGCCTCCTACGAGCAGTACTTC
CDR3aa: CASRGLAGASYEQYF

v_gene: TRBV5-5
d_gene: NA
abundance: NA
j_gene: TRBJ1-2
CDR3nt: TGTGCCAGCAGCGTTCAGGGACACCTCCTCTATGGCTACACCTTC
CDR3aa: CASSVQGHLLYGYTF

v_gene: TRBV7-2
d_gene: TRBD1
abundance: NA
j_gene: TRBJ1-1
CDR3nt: TGTGCCAGCAGCAAGACAGGGGGCGCTTTAATGAACGAAGCTTTCTTT
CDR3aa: CASSKTGGALMNEAFF

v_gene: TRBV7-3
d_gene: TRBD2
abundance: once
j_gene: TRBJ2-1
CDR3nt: TGTGCCAGCAGCGAGAGCGGGAGTTACAATGAGCAGTTCTTC
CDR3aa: CASSESGSYNEQFF

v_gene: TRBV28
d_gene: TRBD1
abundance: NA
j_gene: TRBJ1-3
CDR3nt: TGTGCCAGCACAGGGGGTAAGGGAAACACCATATATTTT
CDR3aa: CASTGGKGNTIYF

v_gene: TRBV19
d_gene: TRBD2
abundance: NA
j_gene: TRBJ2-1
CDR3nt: TGTGCCAGTAGCCCCTGGACTAGCGGGAGCCTTTACAATGAGCAGTTCTTC
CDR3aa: CASSPWTSGSLYNEQFF

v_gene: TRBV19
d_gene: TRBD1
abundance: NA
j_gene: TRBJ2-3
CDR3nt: TGTGCCAGTAGTCAGGACAGGGGCTCGGTAAGAGATACGCAGTATTTT
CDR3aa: CASSQDRGSVRDTQYF

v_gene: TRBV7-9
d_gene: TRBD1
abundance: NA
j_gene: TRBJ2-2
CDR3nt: TGTGCCAGCAGCCGGGAACCGGGACAGGGTAACACCGGGGAGCTGTTTTTT
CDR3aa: CASSREPGQGNTGELFF

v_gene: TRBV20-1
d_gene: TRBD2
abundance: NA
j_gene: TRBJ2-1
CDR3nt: TGCAGTGCTAGTAACCAGCGGGGGGGCATTTACAATGAGCAGTTCTTC
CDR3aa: CSASNQRGGIYNEQFF

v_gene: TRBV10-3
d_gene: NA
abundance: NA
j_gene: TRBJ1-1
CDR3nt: TGTGCCATCAGTGTAAGAGGGTCAGGGGCGACTGAAGCTTTCTTT
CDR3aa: CAISVRGSGATEAFF

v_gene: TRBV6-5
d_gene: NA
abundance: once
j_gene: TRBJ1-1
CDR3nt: TGTGCCAGCAGTTACCCTAACACTGAAGCTTTCTTT
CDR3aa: CASSYPNTEAFF

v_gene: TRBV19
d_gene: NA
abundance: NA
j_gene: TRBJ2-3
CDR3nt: TGTGCCAGTAGTATAACTGGGCAGGATACGCAGTATTTT
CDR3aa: CASSITGQDTQYF

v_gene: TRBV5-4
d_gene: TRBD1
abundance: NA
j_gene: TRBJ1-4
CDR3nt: TGTGCCAGCAGCTCCAGACAGGGGGCTAATGAAAAACTGTTTTTT
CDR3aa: CASSSRQGANEKLFF

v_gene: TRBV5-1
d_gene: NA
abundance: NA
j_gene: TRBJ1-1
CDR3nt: TGCGCCAGCATAAAAGGTCGGGGTCCGGACACTGAAGCTTTCTTT
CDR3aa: CASIKGRGPDTEAFF

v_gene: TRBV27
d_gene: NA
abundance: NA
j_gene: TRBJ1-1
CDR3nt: TGTGCCAGCAGGTCACCCTCTATGAACACTGAAGCTTTCTTT
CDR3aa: CASRSPSMNTEAFF

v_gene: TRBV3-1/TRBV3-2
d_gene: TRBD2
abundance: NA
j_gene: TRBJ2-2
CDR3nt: TGTGCCAGCAGCCAAACGACTAGCGGGAGGAACACCGGGGAGCTGTTTTTT
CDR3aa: CASSQTTSGRNTGELFF

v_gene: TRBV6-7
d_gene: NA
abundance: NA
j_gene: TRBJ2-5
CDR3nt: TGTGCCAGCAGTTACGGTTTAGGGCGGGGTGACCATAAAGAGACCCAGTACTTC
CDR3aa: CASSYGLGRGDHKETQYF

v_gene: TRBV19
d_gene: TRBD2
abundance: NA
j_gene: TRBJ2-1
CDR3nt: TGTGCCAGTAGTATCCCGATACTAGCGGGAGGGCCGCACAATGAGCAGTTCTTC
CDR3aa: CASSIPILAGGPHNEQFF

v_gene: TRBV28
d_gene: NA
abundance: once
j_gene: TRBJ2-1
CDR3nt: TGTGCCAGCAGTTTAAGTGGGCGACGCAACAATGAGCAGTTCTTC
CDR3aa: CASSLSGRRNNEQFF

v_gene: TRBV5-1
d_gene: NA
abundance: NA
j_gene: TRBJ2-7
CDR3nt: TGCGCCAGCAGCTTGGCGCCCGGGACTTCCTCCTACGAGCAGTACTTC
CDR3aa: CASSLAPGTSSYEQYF

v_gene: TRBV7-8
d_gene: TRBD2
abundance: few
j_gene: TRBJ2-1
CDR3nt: TGTGCCAGCAGCTTAGCCGCTGGACTAGCGGGAGGAGAGGGCTCCTACAATGAGCAGTTCTTC
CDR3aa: CASSLAAGLAGGEGSYNEQFF

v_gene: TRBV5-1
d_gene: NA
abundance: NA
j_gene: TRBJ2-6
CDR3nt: TGCGCCAGCAGCTCAGACTCTGGGGCCAACGTCCTGACTTTC
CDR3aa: CASSSDSGANVLTF

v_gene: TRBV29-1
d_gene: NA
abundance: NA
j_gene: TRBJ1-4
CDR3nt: TGCAGCGTTGATAAATTCGGGGGTAATGAAAAACTGTTTTTT
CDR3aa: CSVDKFGGNEKLFF

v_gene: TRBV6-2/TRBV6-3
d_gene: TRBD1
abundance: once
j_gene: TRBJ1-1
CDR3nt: TGTGCCAGCAGTTATATCTATACGTTTGGACAGGGGGGCCTGTGGACTGAAGCTTTCTTT
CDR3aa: CASSYIYTFGQGGLWTEAFF

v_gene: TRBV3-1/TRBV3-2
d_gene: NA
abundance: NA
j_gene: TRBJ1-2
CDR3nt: TGTGCCAGCAGCCAGGGTGACCGGGCTAACTATGGCTACACCTTC
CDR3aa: CASSQGDRANYGYTF

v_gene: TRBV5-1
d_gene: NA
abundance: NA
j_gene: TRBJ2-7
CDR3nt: TGCGCCAGCAGCCTAGAGACAGGTATCTACGAGCAGTACTTC
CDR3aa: CASSLETGIYEQYF

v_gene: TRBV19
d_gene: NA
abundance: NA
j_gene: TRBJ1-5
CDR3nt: TGTGCCACGCTGGAGGGCAATCAGCCCCAGCATTTT
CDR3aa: CATLEGNQPQHF

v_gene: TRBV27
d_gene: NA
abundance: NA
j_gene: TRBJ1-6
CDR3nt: TGTGCCAGCAGTTTGGGGCAGGGGAGCTCCTATAATTCACCCCTCCACTTT
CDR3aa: CASSLGQGSSYNSPLHF

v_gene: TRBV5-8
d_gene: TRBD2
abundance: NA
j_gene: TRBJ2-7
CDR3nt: TGTGCCAGCAGCTTCGTTAGCGGGAGTTTGACCTACGAGCAGTACTTC
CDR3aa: CASSFVSGSLTYEQYF

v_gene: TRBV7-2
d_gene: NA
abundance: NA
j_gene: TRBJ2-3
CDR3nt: TGTGCCAGCAGCTTAGCGCCCACGCGCCCCAAAGATACGCAGTATTTT
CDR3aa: CASSLAPTRPKDTQYF

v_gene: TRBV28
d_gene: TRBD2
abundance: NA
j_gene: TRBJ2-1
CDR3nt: TGTGCCAGCAGTTCTGAAAGAGCGGGAGGGCCGGTTAATGAGCAGTTCTTC
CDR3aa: CASSSERAGGPVNEQFF

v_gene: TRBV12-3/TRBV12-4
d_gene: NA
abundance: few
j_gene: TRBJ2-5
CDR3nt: TGTGCCAGCAGCCGGGACTCGCAAGAGACCCAGTACTTC
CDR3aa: CASSRDSQETQYF

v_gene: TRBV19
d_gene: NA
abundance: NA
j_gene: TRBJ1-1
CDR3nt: TGTGCCAGTGCTTACAGGCCTTCTGGCACTGAAGCTTTCTTT
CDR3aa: CASAYRPSGTEAFF

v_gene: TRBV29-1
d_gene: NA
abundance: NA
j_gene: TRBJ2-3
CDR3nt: TGCAGCGTGGCGGGCAGCACAGATACGCAGTATTTT
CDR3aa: CSVAGSTDTQYF

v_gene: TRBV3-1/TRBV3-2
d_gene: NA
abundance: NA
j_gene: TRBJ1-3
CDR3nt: TGTGCCAGCAGCCCGGTTGCAGGGTTTGGGTACACCATATATTTT
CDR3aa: CASSPVAGFGYTIYF

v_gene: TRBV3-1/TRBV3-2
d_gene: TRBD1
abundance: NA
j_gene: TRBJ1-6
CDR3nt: TGTGCCAGCAGCAACAGGGGCCGGAATTCACCCCTCCACTTT
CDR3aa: CASSNRGRNSPLHF

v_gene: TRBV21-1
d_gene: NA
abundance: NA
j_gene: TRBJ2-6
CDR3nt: TGTGCCAGCAGCAAAGGTGCCAGTCGCTCTGGGGCCAACGTCCTGACTTTC
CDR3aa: CASSKGASRSGANVLTF

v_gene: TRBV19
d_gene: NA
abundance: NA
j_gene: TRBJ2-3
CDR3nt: TGTGCCAGTAGTATCACCACAGGGTACGGGACAGATACGCAGTATTTT
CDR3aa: CASSITTGYGTDTQYF